The source of this TCR beta chain is a study of PD-1 blockade in classical Hodgkin lymphoma. To note about this clone: Its antigen is still unknown.

Study-wide points: Nivolumab initiation under 1 year post-ASCT meant exclusion. As was reported, newly diagnosed patients showed lower baseline TCR diversity than healthy donors did.

TCRdb keeps only in-frame clones here, not all; method: immunoSEQ multiplex PCR. The sample records roughly 25,000 clones, roughly three quarters being singletons. The CDR3 sequence is 16 residues long. Germline-derived CDR1 and CDR2 are MNHNS and SASEGT. Unmatched junction bases numbered 6, after V lost 2 bases and J lost 5 bases. Every one of the patients relapsed after autologous stem cell transplantation (brentuximab vedotin exposure was variable). Complete response, partial response or progressive disease were the best responses. V and J are TRBV6-1 and TRBJ2-2, with TRBD1 matching 9 bases. The sample here was peripheral blood mononuclear cells (PBMCs), taken at baseline. This clonotype was obtained from a human donor with classical Hodgkin lymphoma. This CDR3 is CASSETPGQGTGELFF. The CDR3 DNA reads TGTGCCAGCAGTGAAACACCGGGACAGGGAACCGGGGAGCTGTTTTTT.